This T cell receptor (beta chain) was obtained from a study of blood T cell repertoires in COVID-19. The method was immunoSEQ multiplex PCR; TCRdb's version includes in-frame clones alone and lacks a portion of them. The table lists 130,000 to 150,000 clones, almost 90% of them singletons. Germline V CDR1 and CDR2: SGHAT, FQNNGV. Trimming at V came to 5 bases and at J to 4 bases, leaving 10 bases not matched to a gene. This CDR3 region has 17 residues. This clonotype originated in a human donor in a cohort sampled during active COVID-19. Sequenced sample: peripheral blood. The rearrangement links TRBV11-2 to TRBJ1-4; TRBD1 matches at 10 bases. In DNA form, the CDR3 reads TGTGCCAGCAGCAGACAGGGGGCCGCAACAAGTAATGAAAAACTGTTTTTT. Translating it yields CASSRQGAATSNEKLFF.